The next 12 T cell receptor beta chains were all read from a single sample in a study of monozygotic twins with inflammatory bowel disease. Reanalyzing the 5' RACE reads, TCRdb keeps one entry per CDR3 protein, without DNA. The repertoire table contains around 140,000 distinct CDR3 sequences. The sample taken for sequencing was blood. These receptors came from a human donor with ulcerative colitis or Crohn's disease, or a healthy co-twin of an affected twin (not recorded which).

CDR3 region: CAWSVGAEQYF. The chain links TRBV30 to TRBJ2-7; the TCRdb call, TRBD2, lacks DNA for checking. The germline gives CDR1 GTSNPN, CDR2 SVGIG (reference sequence). This CDR3 has 11 residues.

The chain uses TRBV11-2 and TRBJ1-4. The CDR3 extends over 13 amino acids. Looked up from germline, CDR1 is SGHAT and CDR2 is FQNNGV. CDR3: CASSLEAAMELFF.

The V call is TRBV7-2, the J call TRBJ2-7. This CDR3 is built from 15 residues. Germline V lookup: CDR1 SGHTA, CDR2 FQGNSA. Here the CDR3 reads CASSLAGGSPGEQYF.

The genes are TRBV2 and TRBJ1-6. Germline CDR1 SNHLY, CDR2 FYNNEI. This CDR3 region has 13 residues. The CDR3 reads CASRGVGNSPLHF.

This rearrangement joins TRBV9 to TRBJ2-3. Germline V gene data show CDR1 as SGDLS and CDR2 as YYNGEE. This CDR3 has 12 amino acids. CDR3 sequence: CASSVTPDTQYF.

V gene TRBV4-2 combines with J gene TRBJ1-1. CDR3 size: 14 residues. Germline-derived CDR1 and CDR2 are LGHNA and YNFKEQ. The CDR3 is CASSQDARQTEAFF.

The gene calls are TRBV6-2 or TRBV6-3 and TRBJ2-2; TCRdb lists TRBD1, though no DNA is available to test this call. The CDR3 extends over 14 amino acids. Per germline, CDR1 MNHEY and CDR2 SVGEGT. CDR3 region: CASSPLDYTGELFF.

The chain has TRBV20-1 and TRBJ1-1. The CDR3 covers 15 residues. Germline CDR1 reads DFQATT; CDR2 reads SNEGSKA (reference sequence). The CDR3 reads CSARENGRNRAEAFF.

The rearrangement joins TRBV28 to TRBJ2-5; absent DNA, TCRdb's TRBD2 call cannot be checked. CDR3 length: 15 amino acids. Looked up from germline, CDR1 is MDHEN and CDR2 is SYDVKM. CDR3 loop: CASTGLAGAYETQYF.

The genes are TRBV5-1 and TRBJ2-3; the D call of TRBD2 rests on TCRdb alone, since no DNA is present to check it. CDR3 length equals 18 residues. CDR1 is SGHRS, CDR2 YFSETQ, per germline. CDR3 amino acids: CASKARAGGPEVADTQYF. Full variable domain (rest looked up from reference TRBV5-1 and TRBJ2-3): KAGVTQTPRYLIKTRGQQVTLSCSPISGHRSVSWYQQTPGQGLQFLFEYFSETQRNKGNFPGRFSGRQFSNSRSEMNVSTLELGDSALYLCASKARAGGPEVADTQYFGPGTRLTVL.

CDR3 residues: CAWSKSRVQPQGAKNIQYF. The chain uses TRBV30 and TRBJ2-4; TCRdb lists TRBD1, though no DNA is available to test this call. The CDR3 is 19 residues long. Germline CDR1 reads GTSNPN; CDR2 reads SVGIG (reference sequence).

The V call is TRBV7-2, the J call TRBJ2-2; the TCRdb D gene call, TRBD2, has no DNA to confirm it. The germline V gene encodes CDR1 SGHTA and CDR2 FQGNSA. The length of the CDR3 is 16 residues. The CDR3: CASSFRLAGGRGELFF.